The 25 T cell receptor beta chains listed next were all sequenced from one sample in a study of cytomegalovirus exposure and HLA in healthy donors. Produced via immunoSEQ multiplex PCR; TCRdb's table is partial and in-frame only. Here the sample spans around 140,000 clones, around 84% being singletons. Sequenced material: PBMCs. The receptor source for this set is a man between 18 and 35 years old in good health and CMV-seropositive.

The V gene is TRBV29-1, the J gene TRBJ1-2, with 7 positions matching TRBD1. Germline lookup yields CDR1 SQVTM and CDR2 ANQGSEA. V was clipped by 6 bases and J by 4 bases; unmatched bases: 5. This CDR3 has 12 amino acids. The CDR3 loop reads CSVETGIYGYTF. CDR3 in DNA: TGCAGCGTAGAGACAGGGATCTATGGCTACACCTTC.

This clone was detected only once. This chain uses TRBV30 with TRBJ1-1; unclear D gene. There are 16 residues in the CDR3. V was shortened by 2 bases and J by 1 base, with 17 bases between the two germline ends. CDR1 and CDR2 from the germline V gene are GTSNPN and SVGIG (reference sequence). This CDR3 reads CAWSSIFQVKNTEAFF. The CDR3 DNA reads TGTGCCTGGAGTTCAATCTTCCAGGTTAAGAACACTGAAGCTTTCTTT.

This clone was seen at least ten times. The V call is TRBV2, the J call TRBJ2-3; D gene uncertain. The CDR3 sequence is 13 residues long. Trimming left V 8 bases short and J 3 bases short, with 12 bases between. Germline values: CDR1 SNHLY, CDR2 FYNNEI. CDR3 protein: CASLVQRTDTQYF. CDR3 in DNA: TGTGCCAGCCTTGTACAGAGAACAGATACGCAGTATTTT.

The V and J genes are TRBV25-1 and TRBJ1-1; D gene unclear. The V gene lost 6 bases and the J gene lost 3 bases, with 11 bases spanning the gap. Germline lookup yields CDR1 MGHDK and CDR2 SYGVNS. The CDR3 loop spans 13 amino acids. CDR3 in amino acids: CASREQRYTEAFF. Written as DNA, the CDR3 is TGTGCCAGCAGGGAACAGCGCTACACTGAAGCTTTCTTT.

The chain combines TRBV11-2 with TRBJ2-5; 7 bases are shared with TRBD2. The germline CDR1 and CDR2 sequences are SGHAT and FQNNGV. V lost 3 bases to trimming and J lost 5 bases; unmatched junction nucleotides: 6. CDR3 length equals 14 residues. For the CDR3, the DNA is TGTGCCAGCAGCTTGTCCGTGGGGGGGGAGACCCAGTACTTC. Translating it yields CASSLSVGGETQYF.

V usage is TRBV19 and J usage is TRBJ2-1; a weak D match, TRBD2 (6 bases). The ends were cut back, 5 bases at V and 2 bases at J, with 10 bases in the middle. This CDR3 is built from 14 residues. The germline gives CDR1 LNHDA, CDR2 SQIVND (reference sequence). The DNA for the CDR3 is TGTGCCAGTAGTTCCCGGGAGACCTACAATGAGCAGTTCTTC. Translating it yields CASSSRETYNEQFF.

This clone showed up just once. The V and J genes are TRBV7-9 and TRBJ2-7; D unclear. The CDR3 has 13 amino acids. Trimming shortened V by 1 base and J by 1 base, and 5 bases separated the two germline ends. From germline, CDR1 is SEHNR and CDR2 FQNEAQ (reference sequence). The CDR3 DNA is TGTGCCAGCAGCTTAGTCCAGTCCTACGAGCAGTACTTC. Translating it yields CASSLVQSYEQYF.

This clone was observed a single time. The chain carries TRBV5-4 and TRBJ2-3, with 7 positions matching TRBD1. CDR1 SGHNT and CDR2 YYREEE come from the germline V gene (reference sequence). The CDR3 is 15 amino acids. Trimming took 3 bases from V and 2 from J; bases not matched to a gene: 6. CDR3 amino acids: CASSSADRPTDTQYF. The CDR3 nucleotides read TGTGCCAGCAGCTCAGCGGACAGGCCCACAGATACGCAGTATTTT.

The V and J genes are TRBV27 and TRBJ2-3; D possibly corresponds to TRBD1 (6 bases). Per the germline V gene, CDR1 is MNHEY and CDR2 is SMNVEV (reference sequence). The CDR3 is 15 amino acids. V lost 7 bases, J lost 4 bases, and 18 bases lay in between. The chain's CDR3 is CASNSLGAGADTQYF. DNA of the CDR3: TGTGCCAGCAATAGTCTGGGGGCGGGCGCAGATACGCAGTATTTT.

The CDR3 coding sequence is TGTGCCAGCAGTCCTCCGGGACTAGCGGGTTATGAGCAGTACTTC. Translating it yields CASSPPGLAGYEQYF. V gene TRBV11-2 combines with J gene TRBJ2-7; 12 bases line up with TRBD2. The CDR3 length is 15 residues. Looked up from germline, CDR1 is SGHAT and CDR2 is FQNNGV. V shed 6 bases and J 7 bases; nucleotides not matched to a gene: 10. Supplemented by reference TRBV11-2 and TRBJ2-7, the full variable domain reads EAGVAQSPRYKIIEKRQSVAFWCNPISGHATLYWYQQILGQGPKLLIQFQNNGVVDDSQLPKDRFSAERLKGVDSTLKIQPAKLEDSAVYLCASSPPGLAGYEQYFGPGTRLTVT.

In nucleotides, the CDR3 is TGTGCCAGCAGCTTAGCCCAGGTTGCTATTTTCGATACGCAGTATTTT. It yields the protein CASSLAQVAIFDTQYF. The chain has TRBV7-6 and TRBJ2-3; D not certain. Germline-derived CDR1 and CDR2 are SGHVS and FNYEAQ. This CDR3 has 16 amino acids. V lost 0 bases, J lost 6 bases, and 16 bases lay in between.

This chain links TRBV7-6 with TRBJ1-1; 7 bases match TRBD1. J lost 7 bases, V lost 3 bases, and 8 bases had no gene match. This CDR3 has 14 residues. Germline lookup yields CDR1 SGHVS and CDR2 FNYEAQ. The CDR3 nucleotides are TGTGCCAGCAGCTTGGGCAGGGGGTTTGGTGAAGCTTTCTTT. Its protein product is CASSLGRGFGEAFF.

The V gene is TRBV7-2, the J gene TRBJ2-2, with D perhaps matching TRBD2 (7 bases). This CDR3 is built from 16 residues. The germline CDR1 and CDR2 sequences are SGHTA and FQGNSA. V lost 5 bases, J lost 3 bases, and 16 bases lay in between. The CDR3, as DNA: TGTGCCAGCAGCCCACAGGGAGCGGGATACACCGGGGAGCTGTTTTTT. Protein sequence: CASSPQGAGYTGELFF.

CDR3 sequence (DNA): TGTGCCAGCTCACCGAGAAGTAAGGGACAGAGGAACACTGAAGCTTTCTTT. Translated: CASSPRSKGQRNTEAFF. The rearrangement uses TRBV18 and TRBJ1-1; 7 bases are a match to TRBD1. CDR1 and CDR2 (germline): KGHSH, LQKENI. Trimming cost V 3 bases and J 1 base; bases outside gene matches: 11. The CDR3 is 17 residues long.

This chain joins TRBV19 and TRBJ1-1, with a weak D call TRBD1 (6 bases). V was shortened by 6 bases and J by 4 bases, with 15 bases between the two germline ends. The CDR3 extends over 14 amino acids. Germline CDR1 reads LNHDA; CDR2 reads SQIVND (reference sequence). The CDR3 DNA is TGTGCCAGTAGCGTCCAGGGGTTGGGCACTGAAGCTTTCTTT. Amino acids: CASSVQGLGTEAFF.

This clone was found once. The V gene is TRBV28, the J gene TRBJ1-4, with D possibly matching TRBD1 (5 bases). The V and J ends lost 3 bases and 7 bases respectively, with 15 bases between them. The CDR3 runs to 15 residues. The germline V gene encodes CDR1 MDHEN and CDR2 SYDVKM. CDR3 sequence: CASSLGGAEGEKLFF. CDR3 sequence (DNA): TGTGCCAGCAGTTTGGGCGGGGCGGAAGGTGAAAAACTGTTTTTT.

The CDR3 sequence is CATRGNGRGYEQYF. The CDR3 nucleotides read TGTGCCACCAGGGGGAACGGGAGGGGCTACGAGCAGTACTTC. The rearrangement uses TRBV15 and TRBJ2-7, with 8 bases aligning to TRBD2. V lost 6 bases to trimming and J lost 3 bases; unmatched junction nucleotides: 7. CDR1 is LNHNV and CDR2 is YYDKDF in the germline V gene (reference sequence). The length of the CDR3 is 14 residues. Based on the CDR3 plus reference TRBV15 and TRBJ2-7, the full variable domain is DAMVIQNPRYQVTQFGKPVTLSCSQTLNHNVMYWYQQKSSQAPKLLFHYYDKDFNNEADTPDNFQSRRPNTSFCFLDIRSPGLGDTAMYLCATRGNGRGYEQYFGPGTRLTVT.

The rearrangement joins TRBV30 to TRBJ2-1; perhaps TRBD2 as D (7 bases). The CDR3 sequence is 15 residues long. The ends were cut back, 1 base at V and 9 bases at J, with 19 bases in the middle. Germline CDR1 GTSNPN, CDR2 SVGIG (reference sequence). Here the CDR3 reads CAWSDGGGLRSEQFF. The CDR3 DNA sequence: TGTGCCTGGAGTGACGGCGGGGGCCTCCGGAGTGAGCAGTTCTTC.

The chain joins TRBV11-3 to TRBJ1-2; 10 bases line up with TRBD1. The trim removed 0 bases at V and 4 bases at J, leaving 2 bases unmatched. CDR1 and CDR2 (germline): SGHNT, YENEEA. This CDR3 has 15 residues. The CDR3 loop is CASSLDRTGGYGYTF. In DNA, the CDR3 is TGTGCCAGCAGCTTAGATAGGACAGGGGGCTATGGCTACACCTTC.

V gene TRBV27 combines with J gene TRBJ1-2; 10 positions match TRBD1. J gave up 3 bases and V 6 bases, and 1 base lay outside the gene matches. The CDR3 consists of 13 residues. Germline values: CDR1 MNHEY, CDR2 SMNVEV (reference sequence). CDR3 sequence reads: CASSGQGDYGYTF. The CDR3 DNA reads as TGTGCCAGCAGCGGACAGGGGGACTATGGCTACACCTTC.

The chain couples TRBV6-5 to TRBJ2-3; D unclear. Germline values: CDR1 MNHEY, CDR2 SVGAGI. V shed 6 bases and J shed 2 bases, with 12 bases lying between them. The CDR3 consists of 14 residues. This chain's CDR3 is CASRKTKPTDTQYF. The CDR3 nucleotides are TGTGCCAGCAGGAAGACAAAACCCACAGATACGCAGTATTTT.

The V and J genes are TRBV5-8 and TRBJ1-2; 11 bases line up with TRBD1. The CDR3 covers 15 residues. Trimming at V came to 3 bases and at J to 4 bases, leaving 5 bases not matched to a gene. The germline V gene encodes CDR1 SGHTS and CDR2 YDEGEE. The CDR3 region is CASSSRTGGAYGYTF. For the CDR3, the DNA is TGTGCCAGCAGCTCCCGGACAGGGGGCGCCTATGGCTACACCTTC. Based on the CDR3 plus reference TRBV5-8 and TRBJ1-2, the full variable domain is EAGVTQSPTHLIKTRGQQATLRCSPISGHTSVYWYQQALGLGLQFLLWYDEGEERNRGNFPPRFSGRQFPNYSSELNVNALELEDSALYLCASSSRTGGAYGYTFGSGTRLTVV.

The chain couples TRBV6-1 to TRBJ1-5; D gene uncertain. The CDR3 spans 13 residues. CDR1 MNHNS and CDR2 SASEGT come from the germline V gene. The V and J ends lost 3 bases and 0 bases respectively, with 3 bases between them. The CDR3 region has the DNA TGTGCCAGCAGTGATAATAGCAATCAGCCCCAGCATTTT. The encoded protein is CASSDNSNQPQHF.

The chain uses TRBV6-5 and TRBJ2-7, with D possibly matching TRBD1 (6 bases). The V gene lost 7 bases and the J gene lost 12 bases, with 28 bases spanning the gap. Germline lookup yields CDR1 MNHEY and CDR2 SVGAGI. CDR3 size: 15 residues. As DNA, the CDR3 is TGTGCCAGCACCCAGAGCCCAAATGGACAGCCCGGGTTGTACTTC. It translates to CASTQSPNGQPGLYF.

The chain has TRBV9 and TRBJ1-3; D gene unclear. The ends were cut back, 0 bases at V and 4 bases at J, with 8 bases in the middle. The CDR3 spans 14 residues. Per germline, CDR1 SGDLS and CDR2 YYNGEE. This CDR3 reads CASSVGTAGNTIYF. The DNA of the CDR3 is TGTGCCAGCAGCGTAGGTACTGCGGGAAACACCATATATTTT.